These 19 T cell receptor beta chains originate from one sample sequenced in a study of blood T cell repertoires in COVID-19. Sequencing used immunoSEQ multiplex PCR; TCRdb keeps in-frame clones, though not all of them. The sample consists of 150,000 to 200,000 clones, approximately 82% of them appearing once. Sequencing was carried out using PBMCs or T cells enriched from blood (not recorded which). The receptors derive from a woman aged 45 to 65 who had recovered from COVID-19.

The chain carries TRBV18 and TRBJ2-3; D not resolved. V lost 3 bases and J lost 5, with 6 bases in between. Germline lookup yields CDR1 KGHSH and CDR2 LQKENI. The CDR3 is made up of 12 amino acids. CDR3 loop: CASSPQKDTQYF. The CDR3 coding sequence is TGTGCCAGCTCACCTCAGAAAGATACGCAGTATTTT.

The chain has TRBV4-2 and TRBJ2-5, with TRBD2 matching over 11 bases. Germline assignment: CDR1 LGHNA and CDR2 YNFKEQ. The V and J ends lost 0 bases and 5 bases, in that order; junction bases with no gene match: 5. This CDR3 has 16 amino acids. The CDR3 is CASSQDLTSGSETQYF. In nucleotides, the CDR3 is TGTGCCAGCAGCCAAGATCTAACTAGCGGGAGTGAGACCCAGTACTTC.

The genes are TRBV11-2 and TRBJ2-7, with 16 bases matching TRBD2. This CDR3 contains 16 residues. V shed 5 bases and J 5 bases; nucleotides not matched to a gene: 6. In germline, CDR1 is SGHAT, CDR2 FQNNGV. The CDR3 reads CASSRGTSGRGNEQYF. In DNA form, the CDR3 reads TGTGCCAGCAGCCGCGGGACTAGCGGGAGGGGGAACGAGCAGTACTTC.

About this clone itself: A clone one base away is much larger, so this may be a read error. Different DNA sequences within this sample yield the same CDR3. The chain combines TRBV4-2 with TRBJ2-3; 8 bases are shared with TRBD2. This CDR3 spans 15 amino acids. Per germline, CDR1 LGHNA and CDR2 YNFKEQ. V lost 6 bases, J lost 0 bases, and 5 bases stayed unmatched. The CDR3 here is CASRTSGASTDTQYF. The CDR3 DNA reads TGTGCCAGCAGAACTAGCGGAGCTAGCACAGATACGCAGTATTTT.

This clone was picked up one time. This chain connects TRBV11-1 to TRBJ2-3, with D uncertain. Germline lookup yields CDR1 SGHAT and CDR2 FQDESV (reference sequence). Trimming cost V 5 bases and J 2 bases, with 8 bases left between them. CDR3 length: 13 amino acids. CDR3: CASSKDFTDTQYF. The CDR3 nucleotides are TGTGCCAGCAGCAAAGACTTCACAGATACGCAGTATTTT. The full variable domain, in which reference TRBV11-1 and TRBJ2-3 provide the parts outside the CDR3, is EAEVAQSPRYKITEKSQAVAFWCDPISGHATLYWYRQILGQGPELLVQFQDESVVDDSQLPKDRFSAERLKGVDSTLKIQPAELGDSAMYLCASSKDFTDTQYFGPGTRLTVL.

This chain links TRBV19 with TRBJ2-5; a weak D match, TRBD2 (6 bases). This CDR3 comprises 13 residues. CDR1 is LNHDA and CDR2 is SQIVND in the germline V gene (reference sequence). V was cut by 6 bases and J by 4 bases, with 12 bases left in between. The CDR3 DNA follows: TGTGCCAGTAGACTGACTAGAGGAGAGACCCAGTACTTC. It is translated as CASRLTRGETQYF.

The chain combines TRBV12-3 or TRBV12-4 with TRBJ1-4; TRBD1 aligns across 9 bases. The CDR3 sequence is 13 residues long. V gave up 3 bases and J gave up 8 bases; unmatched junction bases: 1. The CDR3 here is CASSFGTGEKLFF. Here the CDR3 DNA reads TGTGCCAGCAGTTTCGGGACAGGGGAAAAACTGTTTTTT.

CDR3 in DNA: TGTGCCAGCAGTTACTCAGTTACAGTGGTTAGTGGCTACACCTTC. Protein sequence: CASSYSVTVVSGYTF. This rearrangement joins TRBV6-5 to TRBJ1-2, with D unclear. The CDR3 loop spans 15 amino acids. Trimming cost V 0 bases and J 7 bases, with 15 bases left between them. Per germline, CDR1 MNHEY and CDR2 SVGAGI.

The chain has TRBV2 and TRBJ1-4, with a weak D call TRBD1 (5 bases). The CDR3 is made up of 15 amino acids. Trimming removed 3 bases from V and 7 bases from J, with 15 bases in between. Germline CDR1 and CDR2: SNHLY and FYNNEI. CDR3 nucleotides: TGTGCCAGCAGTGAGGGGGGGGAGAAAGGTGAAAAACTGTTTTTT. This encodes CASSEGGEKGEKLFF.

The V and J genes are TRBV25-1 and TRBJ1-2; maybe TRBD1 (5 bases). Trimming removed 5 bases from V and 5 bases from J, with 12 bases in between. CDR3 size: 13 residues. Germline V gene lookup returns CDR1 MGHDK and CDR2 SYGVNS. CDR3 in DNA: TGTGCCAGCAGTTTCAGGGCAGATTATGGCTACACCTTC. Translating it yields CASSFRADYGYTF.

The chain is built from TRBV7-9 and TRBJ1-1; unclear D gene. Germline CDR1 SEHNR, CDR2 FQNEAQ (reference sequence). The V and J ends lost 7 bases and 1 base respectively, with 16 bases between them. The CDR3 consists of 15 residues. CDR3 nucleotides: TGTGCCAGCACCACTTTAGTTAAGTCGAACACTGAAGCTTTCTTT. This translates into CASTTLVKSNTEAFF.

The CDR3 region is CASSQKGALGLDEQYF. The CDR3 DNA follows: TGTGCCAGCAGCCAAAAGGGAGCCCTTGGATTAGACGAGCAGTACTTC. V and J are TRBV7-9 and TRBJ2-7, with D possibly matching TRBD2 (5 bases). This CDR3 region has 16 residues. V was shortened by 5 bases and J by 5 bases, with 22 bases between the two germline ends. Germline V gene sequence: CDR1 SEHNR, CDR2 FQNEAQ (reference sequence).

CDR3 amino acids: CASSLAGEVQYF. The CDR3 region has the DNA TGTGCCAGCAGTTTAGCTGGGGAGGTGCAGTACTTC. V is TRBV12-3 or TRBV12-4 and J is TRBJ2-7; D might be TRBD2 (6 bases). This CDR3 has 12 residues. Trimming removed 0 bases from V and 9 bases from J, with 9 bases in between.

This chain connects TRBV30 to TRBJ2-5; TRBD2 is a possible D gene (5 bases). This CDR3 is 12 amino acids long. Germline lookup yields CDR1 GTSNPN and CDR2 SVGIG (reference sequence). V gave up 2 bases and J gave up 2 bases, with 6 bases separating them. DNA of the CDR3: TGTGCCTGGAGTCCGGGGCAAGAGACCCAGTACTTC. It translates to CAWSPGQETQYF.

The V and J genes are TRBV7-2 and TRBJ2-3, with TRBD2 matching 11 bases. The ends lost 5 bases at V and 7 bases at J; junction bases unmatched: 8. Germline assignment: CDR1 SGHTA and CDR2 FQGNSA. The CDR3 spans 15 residues. The CDR3 is CASSGGASGRYTQYF. In DNA, the CDR3 is TGTGCCAGCAGCGGGGGGGCTAGCGGGAGGTATACGCAGTATTTT.

This clone was observed a single time. The CDR3 bases are TGTGCCAGCAGCCAAATAGGCACAGGGTCCAATGAGCAGTTCTTC. It codes for CASSQIGTGSNEQFF. The V and J genes are TRBV4-2 and TRBJ2-1, with D maybe TRBD1 (6 bases). V gave up 2 bases and J gave up 6 bases, with 14 bases separating them. The CDR3 has 15 amino acids. The V gene's germline CDR1 is LGHNA and CDR2 YNFKEQ.

The chain uses TRBV6-5 and TRBJ1-2, with D possibly TRBD1 on 6 matching bases. The CDR3 totals 16 residues. Trimming stripped 2 bases from V and 3 bases from J, with 16 bases between. In germline, CDR1 is MNHEY, CDR2 SVGAGI. CDR3 region: CASSYTYRDIDYGYTF. The CDR3, as DNA: TGTGCCAGCAGTTACACCTACAGGGATATTGACTATGGCTACACCTTC.

The chain has TRBV13 and TRBJ2-5; possible D gene TRBD1, 5 bases. This CDR3 spans 16 amino acids. Between the trimmed V and J ends, which lost 1 base and 4 bases, there was a span of 16 bases. The germline V gene encodes CDR1 PRHDT and CDR2 FYEKMQ (reference sequence). The CDR3 DNA sequence: TGTGCCAGCAGCTTAGTAGGCTCTAGGGGCGGAGAGACCCAGTACTTC. The encoded protein is CASSLVGSRGGETQYF.

This clone occurred once. The V and J genes are TRBV4-2 and TRBJ2-1; 8 bases are a match to TRBD2. This CDR3 has 16 amino acids. Germline lookup yields CDR1 LGHNA and CDR2 YNFKEQ. Trimming cost V 6 bases and J 8 bases; bases outside gene matches: 15. The CDR3 sequence: CASRLTSGPPEDEQFF. CDR3 DNA sequence: TGTGCCAGCAGACTTACTAGCGGCCCTCCGGAGGATGAGCAGTTCTTC.